A selection of T cell receptor beta chains follows, all from one sample in a study of T cells in localized non-small cell lung cancer. Sequencing used immunoSEQ multiplex PCR; TCRdb keeps in-frame clones, though not all of them. The sample includes 52,000 or so clones, 86% of them seen just once. The sample was peripheral blood, taken before any cancer treatment. Receptors were obtained from a male donor at least 60 years old with stage III squamous cell lung carcinoma. Each CDR3 is given with its conserved first and last residue. Fields, in order: clone size, V gene, J gene, D gene, CDR3 DNA, CDR3 protein. D genes are given only for firm matches. The size entry is marked missing in some rows and otherwise reads once, few, many or a size class.

clone_size: .; v_call: TRBV5-4; j_call: TRBJ2-7; d_call: .; cdr3_nt: TGTGCCAGCAGCTTCGACACCAACCTCGAGCAGTACTTC; cdr3_aa: CASSFDTNLEQYF
clone_size: .; v_call: TRBV6-6; j_call: TRBJ2-5; d_call: TRBD2; cdr3_nt: TGTGCCAGCACCCGGGGGGGGGCTCAGGAGACCCAGTACTTC; cdr3_aa: CASTRGGAQETQYF
clone_size: .; v_call: TRBV5-1; j_call: TRBJ2-7; d_call: TRBD1; cdr3_nt: TGCGCCAGCAGCTCCTCCCAGGGGGTACCCTACGAGCAGTACTTC; cdr3_aa: CASSSSQGVPYEQYF
clone_size: .; v_call: TRBV5-1; j_call: TRBJ1-2; d_call: .; cdr3_nt: TGCGCCAGCAGCTTGGGGGCCGGGACTATCTATGGCTACACCTTC; cdr3_aa: CASSLGAGTIYGYTF
clone_size: .; v_call: TRBV7-9; j_call: TRBJ2-2; d_call: .; cdr3_nt: TGTGCCAGCAGCTTACAAGGGACCCTGGGCACCGGGGAGCTGTTTTTT; cdr3_aa: CASSLQGTLGTGELFF
clone_size: .; v_call: TRBV6-1; j_call: TRBJ2-5; d_call: TRBD2; cdr3_nt: TGTGCCAGCAGTAGCGGGGGGGCGAAGACCCAGTACTTC; cdr3_aa: CASSSGGAKTQYF
clone_size: .; v_call: TRBV10-3; j_call: TRBJ2-7; d_call: TRBD2; cdr3_nt: TGTGCCATCACTAGCGGGGTAACCTACGAGCAGTACTTC; cdr3_aa: CAITSGVTYEQYF
clone_size: .; v_call: TRBV7-9; j_call: TRBJ1-5; d_call: .; cdr3_nt: TGTGCCAGCACCCCCGGGGGGGGCAATCAGCCCCAGCATTTT; cdr3_aa: CASTPGGGNQPQHF
clone_size: .; v_call: TRBV5-1; j_call: TRBJ2-3; d_call: .; cdr3_nt: TGCGCCAGCAGCTTGGCAGCTCGGCCTTCGGATACGCAGTATTTT; cdr3_aa: CASSLAARPSDTQYF
clone_size: .; v_call: TRBV30; j_call: TRBJ2-3; d_call: TRBD2; cdr3_nt: TGTGCCTGGAGTGTACTCGGGGAGGGCAGGGATACGCAGTATTTT; cdr3_aa: CAWSVLGEGRDTQYF
clone_size: .; v_call: TRBV18; j_call: TRBJ2-5; d_call: TRBD1; cdr3_nt: TGTGCCAGCTCACCTGTGGGCAGGGGGTCTACCTCGGACCAGTACTTC; cdr3_aa: CASSPVGRGSTSDQYF
clone_size: .; v_call: TRBV21-1; j_call: TRBJ1-2; d_call: .; cdr3_nt: TGTGCCAGCAGCACCCGTCTATCTGACAGGGGATATGGCTACACCTTC; cdr3_aa: CASSTRLSDRGYGYTF
clone_size: .; v_call: TRBV7-9; j_call: TRBJ1-1; d_call: TRBD1; cdr3_nt: TGTGCCAGCAGCTTTGACAGGGGGTGGACTGAAGCTTTCTTT; cdr3_aa: CASSFDRGWTEAFF
clone_size: .; v_call: TRBV6-1; j_call: TRBJ1-5; d_call: .; cdr3_nt: TGTGCCAGCAGTGAACTTGGAGCGGGAAGGGTCAATCAGCCCCAGCATTTT; cdr3_aa: CASSELGAGRVNQPQHF
clone_size: .; v_call: TRBV6-5; j_call: TRBJ2-7; d_call: TRBD2; cdr3_nt: TGTGCCAGCAGTTACGGGACTAGCGGTACACGCTACGAGCAGTACTTC; cdr3_aa: CASSYGTSGTRYEQYF
clone_size: .; v_call: TRBV27; j_call: TRBJ2-7; d_call: TRBD1; cdr3_nt: TGTGCCAGCAGTTTAGGGGGGGAACTGGGACAGGGTCCCTACGAGCAGTACTTC; cdr3_aa: CASSLGGELGQGPYEQYF
clone_size: .; v_call: TRBV27; j_call: TRBJ1-1; d_call: TRBD1; cdr3_nt: TGTGCCAGCAGTTTATTTCCAGGGGGGCTCACTGAAGCTTTCTTT; cdr3_aa: CASSLFPGGLTEAFF
clone_size: .; v_call: TRBV10-3; j_call: TRBJ2-7; d_call: TRBD1; cdr3_nt: TGTGCCACCCACCGGGACAGCGCTGTCGGCGAGCAGTACTTC; cdr3_aa: CATHRDSAVGEQYF
clone_size: few; v_call: TRBV7-8; j_call: TRBJ2-1; d_call: .; cdr3_nt: TGTGCCAGCAGCTTAAGAAAACGGACCTCCTGGTCGACCTATGAGCAGTTCTTC; cdr3_aa: CASSLRKRTSWSTYEQFF
clone_size: .; v_call: TRBV9; j_call: TRBJ2-3; d_call: .; cdr3_nt: TGTGCCAGCAGCGTAGAGCAAGATACGCAGTATTTT; cdr3_aa: CASSVEQDTQYF
clone_size: .; v_call: TRBV5-4; j_call: TRBJ2-1; d_call: .; cdr3_nt: TGTGCCAGCAGCCCCCCTCAGGGTACTGAGCAGTTCTTC; cdr3_aa: CASSPPQGTEQFF
clone_size: .; v_call: TRBV30; j_call: TRBJ1-5; d_call: TRBD1; cdr3_nt: TGTGCCTGGAGTAGGGGACAGAGCAATCAGCCCCAGCATTTT; cdr3_aa: CAWSRGQSNQPQHF
clone_size: .; v_call: TRBV5-1; j_call: TRBJ1-4; d_call: TRBD1; cdr3_nt: TGCGCCAGCAGCTTGGGCCGGGACAGGAATGAAAAACTGTTTTTT; cdr3_aa: CASSLGRDRNEKLFF
clone_size: once; v_call: TRBV2; j_call: TRBJ2-7; d_call: .; cdr3_nt: TGTGCCAGCGGTCTTACCGGGACGGTCTACGAGCAGTACTTC; cdr3_aa: CASGLTGTVYEQYF
clone_size: .; v_call: TRBV7-8; j_call: TRBJ1-1; d_call: .; cdr3_nt: TGTGCCAGCAGCCGGGAGGGCTGGAACACTGAAGCTTTCTTT; cdr3_aa: CASSREGWNTEAFF
clone_size: once; v_call: TRBV11-2; j_call: TRBJ1-1; d_call: .; cdr3_nt: TGTGCCAGCAGCATTCAGGGGAAAAAGGGAGCTTTCTTT; cdr3_aa: CASSIQGKKGAFF
clone_size: .; v_call: TRBV28; j_call: TRBJ1-6; d_call: .; cdr3_nt: TGTGCCAGCAGGCCTACACCTGGACCCCTCCACTTT; cdr3_aa: CASRPTPGPLHF
clone_size: once; v_call: TRBV6-5; j_call: TRBJ2-7; d_call: .; cdr3_nt: TGTGCCAGCAGTTACTCTACGCAGGGCGGGGACGAGCAGTACTTC; cdr3_aa: CASSYSTQGGDEQYF
clone_size: .; v_call: TRBV7-9; j_call: TRBJ2-7; d_call: .; cdr3_nt: TGTGCCAGCAGCTCGGCCCCTGGGACCTACGAGCAGTACTTC; cdr3_aa: CASSSAPGTYEQYF
clone_size: .; v_call: TRBV5-1; j_call: TRBJ1-1; d_call: .; cdr3_nt: TGCGCCAGCAGCTTGGAGGCCACTCGGGGCACTGAAGCTTTCTTT; cdr3_aa: CASSLEATRGTEAFF
clone_size: once; v_call: TRBV6-5; j_call: TRBJ2-2; d_call: .; cdr3_nt: TGTGCCAGCAGCCCAGGGGTGGCCGGGGAGCTGTTTTTT; cdr3_aa: CASSPGVAGELFF
clone_size: .; v_call: TRBV5-1; j_call: TRBJ2-7; d_call: TRBD2; cdr3_nt: TGCGCCAGCAGCTTGGCCGGGGGGGCGAGCTACGAGCAGTACTTC; cdr3_aa: CASSLAGGASYEQYF
clone_size: .; v_call: TRBV30; j_call: TRBJ2-7; d_call: .; cdr3_nt: TGTGCCTGGAGTGTAGAGCATTACGAGCAGTACTTC; cdr3_aa: CAWSVEHYEQYF
clone_size: .; v_call: TRBV27; j_call: TRBJ2-2; d_call: .; cdr3_nt: TGTGCCAGCAGTCCAGGGGTGGCCGGGGAGCTGTTTTTT; cdr3_aa: CASSPGVAGELFF
clone_size: .; v_call: TRBV21-1; j_call: TRBJ2-3; d_call: .; cdr3_nt: TGTGCCAGCAGCGCGACCGCGGAGGGGGGGATAGATACGCAGTATTTT; cdr3_aa: CASSATAEGGIDTQYF
clone_size: .; v_call: TRBV6-1; j_call: TRBJ2-7; d_call: .; cdr3_nt: TGTGCCAGCATGGAGGGGACCGAGCAGTACTTC; cdr3_aa: CASMEGTEQYF
clone_size: few; v_call: TRBV6-5; j_call: TRBJ2-7; d_call: TRBD1; cdr3_nt: TGTGCCAGCAGTCCCGACAGGGGGCAGTACGAGCAGTACTTC; cdr3_aa: CASSPDRGQYEQYF
clone_size: .; v_call: TRBV5-1; j_call: TRBJ2-5; d_call: .; cdr3_nt: TGCGCCAGCAGCTTGGACGGGAGTGGAGAGACCCAGTACTTC; cdr3_aa: CASSLDGSGETQYF
clone_size: .; v_call: TRBV6-5; j_call: TRBJ2-1; d_call: .; cdr3_nt: TGTGCCAGCAGTAAACAGGGCTACTCCTACAATGAGCAGTTCTTC; cdr3_aa: CASSKQGYSYNEQFF
clone_size: .; v_call: TRBV5-6; j_call: TRBJ2-3; d_call: .; cdr3_nt: TGTGCCAGCAGCTTGGAGGGCTTCACAGATACGCAGTATTTT; cdr3_aa: CASSLEGFTDTQYF
clone_size: .; v_call: TRBV11-2; j_call: TRBJ2-7; d_call: .; cdr3_nt: TGTGCCAGCAGCAAACGACAGGAAACCTACGAGCAGTACTTC; cdr3_aa: CASSKRQETYEQYF
clone_size: .; v_call: TRBV25-1; j_call: TRBJ2-2; d_call: .; cdr3_nt: TGTGCCAGCACCCAGCGGTTGGGGCCAGGCACCGGGGAGCTGTTTTTT; cdr3_aa: CASTQRLGPGTGELFF
clone_size: .; v_call: TRBV9; j_call: TRBJ1-1; d_call: TRBD1; cdr3_nt: TGTGCCAGCAGCGGAGGACGGCAGGGGGACACTGAAGCTTTCTTT; cdr3_aa: CASSGGRQGDTEAFF
clone_size: .; v_call: TRBV19; j_call: TRBJ2-2; d_call: .; cdr3_nt: TGTGCCAGTAGTATCGGGGGGCCCCCAGTGGAGCTGTTTTTT; cdr3_aa: CASSIGGPPVELFF
clone_size: .; v_call: TRBV28; j_call: TRBJ1-4; d_call: .; cdr3_nt: TGTGCCAGCAGTTCCCCCGAAAAACTGTTTTTT; cdr3_aa: CASSSPEKLFF
clone_size: .; v_call: TRBV13; j_call: TRBJ2-7; d_call: TRBD2; cdr3_nt: TGTGCCAGCAGCTTAGGAATAGCTAGCGGTGTTGAGCAGTACTTC; cdr3_aa: CASSLGIASGVEQYF
clone_size: .; v_call: TRBV5-6; j_call: TRBJ2-3; d_call: .; cdr3_nt: TGTGCCAGCAGCTTGGGGACGGGTCGGCCAGATACGCAGTATTTT; cdr3_aa: CASSLGTGRPDTQYF
clone_size: .; v_call: TRBV7-8; j_call: TRBJ2-2; d_call: .; cdr3_nt: TGTGCCAGCAGCTTATTCGCTGGTCGGCCGGGCACCGGGGAGCTGTTTTTT; cdr3_aa: CASSLFAGRPGTGELFF
clone_size: .; v_call: TRBV6-5; j_call: TRBJ1-5; d_call: .; cdr3_nt: TGTGCCAGCAGTCACCTAGGACCCGGGACCCAGCATTTT; cdr3_aa: CASSHLGPGTQHF
clone_size: .; v_call: TRBV10-3; j_call: TRBJ2-1; d_call: TRBD2; cdr3_nt: TGTGCCATAATGACCGGGACTAGCGGGGGGGTCAATGAGCAGTTCTTC; cdr3_aa: CAIMTGTSGGVNEQFF
clone_size: .; v_call: TRBV7-2; j_call: TRBJ2-5; d_call: TRBD1; cdr3_nt: TGTGCCAGCAGCGCCACAGGGGAAGTGGAGGAGACCCAGTACTTC; cdr3_aa: CASSATGEVEETQYF
clone_size: .; v_call: TRBV5-1; j_call: TRBJ1-1; d_call: .; cdr3_nt: TGCGCCAGCGGGATGACAGTTAACACTGAAGCTTTCTTT; cdr3_aa: CASGMTVNTEAFF
clone_size: many; v_call: TRBV6-5; j_call: TRBJ1-5; d_call: .; cdr3_nt: TGTGCCAGCAGGCGCACAGGCAGCTATCAGCCCCAGCATTTT; cdr3_aa: CASRRTGSYQPQHF
clone_size: .; v_call: TRBV7-6; j_call: TRBJ2-7; d_call: .; cdr3_nt: TGTGCCAGCAGCTTAGCAGAGGGGCCCTACGAGCAGTACTTC; cdr3_aa: CASSLAEGPYEQYF
clone_size: few; v_call: TRBV7-9; j_call: TRBJ2-7; d_call: .; cdr3_nt: TGTGCCAGCAGCTCCCGGGACCTTGGGGCCTACGAGCAGTACTTC; cdr3_aa: CASSSRDLGAYEQYF